This record concerns one TCR beta chain sequence. The sample originates from a study of T cell responses to AZD1222 COVID-19 vaccine. V was clipped by 4 bases and J by 15 bases, with 19 bases between them. The V gene's germline CDR1 is MDHEN and CDR2 SYDVKM. The CDR3 covers 13 residues. Data came from immunoSEQ multiplex PCR; TCRdb stores just in-frame clones and leaves some out. Among 95,000 to 150,000 clones listed, roughly nine tenths were seen once. This chain uses TRBV28 with TRBJ2-1; no clear D. The sequence derives from an adult in good health. Sequences were derived from peripheral blood, sampled on day 0 of AZD1222 vaccination. DNA for the CDR3: TGTGCCAGCAGTTCGGACCCCTCCCCGTGGTTGTTCTTC. Protein product: CASSSDPSPWLFF.